This TCR beta chain was sequenced during a study of spatial heterogeneity in lung cancer. At the level of the study: Each unique TCR and UMI combination was seen more than ten times on average in raw reads.

Every cDNA TCR molecule received its own unique molecular identifier. TCRdb re-derived calls from the 5' RACE reads in MiXCR, one entry per CDR3 protein. The sample lists around 13,000 distinct CDR3 sequences; around 6.1% were seen once. Time point denoted: sample taken at primary tumor resection. Sequencing of whole RNA from tumor, nontumor lung or frozen PBMC involved no sorting. Findings and caveats of the study: Mutation counts in tumors were tracked by counts of expanded intratumoral alpha and beta TCRs. Estimated TCR-seq coverage of tumor T cells was only approximately 7% for alpha chains. For beta chains, the corresponding estimate was about 14%.

The germline V and J ends were trimmed by 6 bases and 6 bases, with 12 bases remaining between them. CDR3 length equals 12 residues. Germline V gene lookup returns CDR1 SNHLY and CDR2 FYNNEI. At least ten counts were recorded for this clonotype. Antigen specificity is unknown. The chain joins TRBV2 to TRBJ2-7, with a tentative D call TRBD1 (6 bases). This TCR derives from a female donor with early-stage non-small cell lung cancer. This specimen consisted of lung tumor tissue, obtained at surgery. The CDR3 DNA follows: TGTGCCAGCAGGGTTACAGGGTCCGAGCAGTACTTC. The encoded protein is CASRVTGSEQYF.